The T cell receptor (beta chain) described here comes from a study of shared clonotypes between healthy human individuals. Study overall: Used for every donor were three CD4 naive, three CD4 memory, two CD8 naive and one CD8 memory plate. Findings of the study overall: The naive CD4 repertoires of several donors were compared, and roughly 5.1% of clonotypes were shared.

Remarks on this clone: As yet, its antigen is unknown.

An even split of each subset's genomic DNA across several immunoSEQ plates was performed. Measured with immunoSEQ multiplex PCR; TCRdb has only the in-frame clones, and not every one. This table has about 2.2 million clones, roughly 93% appearing once. The germline V gene has CDR1 SEHNR and CDR2 FQNEAQ (reference sequence). The junction had 8 bases not matched to a gene; V was cut back by 8 bases and J by 2 bases. This CDR3 contains 15 residues. Naive CD8 isolation took CD45RO-negative cells positively selected for CCR7 and excluded terminally differentiated effector memory CD45RA+ cells. The source of this sequence is a man between 18 and 35 years old in good health. Some clones in this sample may be carry-over from other donors' samples. Sequenced sample: naive CD8+ T cells from PBMCs. The V and J genes are TRBV7-9 and TRBJ2-5, with 10 bases that match TRBD1. CDR3: CASALTGGVQETQYF. CDR3 DNA: TGTGCCAGCGCACTGACAGGGGGCGTACAAGAGACCCAGTACTTC.